This T cell receptor beta chain was recorded in a study of OX40 agonist ivuxolimab in advanced cancers. Overall study context: Patients in dose escalation had liver, melanoma, kidney or head and neck cancers.

The method was immunoSEQ multiplex PCR; TCRdb's version includes in-frame clones alone and lacks a portion of them. The table records approximately 76,000 clones, 70% to 90% of them present only once. The CDR3 extends over 14 amino acids. Germline V lookup: CDR1 SGHTA, CDR2 FQGNSA. Trimming took off 0 bases at V and 3 bases at J, with 6 bases between the two ends. This material consisted of CD4+ or CD8+ T cells sorted from blood, taken in a trial of the OX40 agonist ivuxolimab. The clonotype was recovered from an adult with an advanced solid tumor such as melanoma, head and neck, liver or kidney cancer. The J gene is TRBJ1-3, the V gene TRBV7-2; D unresolved. This chain's CDR3 is CASSLARGGNTIYF. For the CDR3, the DNA is TGTGCCAGCAGCTTAGCTCGGGGTGGAAACACCATATATTTT.